Sequencing of this TCR beta chain was carried out in a study of memory CD4+ T cells and cytomegalovirus serostatus. As for the study in general: Of the healthy Belgian adults, 9 or 10 were CMV seropositive and more than 20 seronegative. The study's findings and limits: CMV serostatus prediction reached median AUC 0.95, or 0.91 with US-trained model. About 40% of the roughly 150 known CMV-associated TCRbeta sequences appeared in CD4+ memory.

Single viable CD3+CD4+CD8-CD45RO+ cells were sorted as the memory CD4+ T cells. CD4+ T cells were isolated by positive magnetic selection. Turning to this clone: As yet, its antigen is unknown.

Germline lookup yields CDR1 SNHLY and CDR2 FYNNEI. There are 13 residues in the CDR3. With 5 bases clipped from V and 5 bases from J, the junction kept 2 bases outside the gene matches. Libraries were prepared by immunoSEQ multiplex PCR; TCRdb keeps only in-frame clonotypes and omits some of them. This table holds around 49,000 clones, about 78% found once. This chain connects TRBV2 to TRBJ2-1; 8 positions agree with TRBD2. The sequenced sample consisted of memory CD4+ T cells from blood. This receptor was taken from an adult in good health and CMV-seronegative. CDR3 nucleotides: TGTGCCAGCAGTAGCGGGGGCAACAATGAGCAGTTCTTC. Protein product: CASSSGGNNEQFF.